This T cell receptor (beta chain) was sequenced in a study of cytomegalovirus exposure and HLA in healthy donors. This clone was found many times. Profiled with immunoSEQ multiplex PCR; TCRdb holds only in-frame clones, not every one. The sample includes about 360,000 clones, just over 85% of them seen just once. The sequenced material came from PBMCs. The receptor's source is a woman in her late teens or twenties in good health and CMV-seronegative.

The CDR3 sequence: CASSYSRHEQFF. The DNA of the CDR3 is TGTGCCAGCAGTTACTCGAGGCACGAGCAGTTCTTC. The chain links TRBV6-5 to TRBJ2-1; D is ambiguous. CDR1 MNHEY and CDR2 SVGAGI come from the germline V gene. The V end was cut by 0 bases, the J end by 10 bases, with 7 bases between. CDR3 size: 12 residues.